This T cell receptor beta chain is drawn from a study of cytomegalovirus exposure and HLA in healthy donors. Germline-derived CDR1 and CDR2 are MNHNY and SVGAGI (reference sequence). Trimming removed 2 bases from V and 4 bases from J, with 11 bases in between. The CDR3 is made up of 14 amino acids. Study observations and caveats: It was reportedly the case that the classifier diagnosed cytomegalovirus status with high specificity and sensitivity.

As concerns this clone: The antigen is undetermined.

Clones were read by immunoSEQ multiplex PCR, and TCRdb kept only the in-frame ones, dropping some. Of over 200,000 clones listed, around 88% are singletons. The sequence came from a woman younger than 30 in good health and CMV-seronegative. The sequencing input was PBMCs. The chain recombines TRBV6-6 with TRBJ1-1; D unclear. The CDR3 region has the DNA TGTGCCAGCAGTTACCGGCGGGAGGTCACTGAAGCTTTCTTT. This translates into CASSYRREVTEAFF.